Listed here is a single T cell receptor beta chain. The data stem from a study of T cell changes during pregnancy in multiple sclerosis. TCRdb's copy holds only in-frame clones and misses some; the assay was immunoSEQ multiplex PCR. The table lists about 31,000 clones, 87% of them singletons. Germline V gives CDR1 GTSNPN, CDR2 SVGIG (reference sequence). This CDR3 is built from 15 residues. The V gene end was trimmed by 2 bases and the J gene end by 3 bases; junction bases not matched to a gene: 4. The rearrangement uses TRBV30 and TRBJ2-3; 11 bases are shared with TRBD2. The source was CD8+ T cells from peripheral blood mononuclear cells, collected in the first trimester of pregnancy. This TCR derives from a female donor with multiple sclerosis, enrolled in a pregnancy study. CDR3 amino acids: CAWSLLAGVTDTQYF. Written as DNA, the CDR3 is TGTGCCTGGAGTCTACTAGCGGGGGTTACAGATACGCAGTATTTT.